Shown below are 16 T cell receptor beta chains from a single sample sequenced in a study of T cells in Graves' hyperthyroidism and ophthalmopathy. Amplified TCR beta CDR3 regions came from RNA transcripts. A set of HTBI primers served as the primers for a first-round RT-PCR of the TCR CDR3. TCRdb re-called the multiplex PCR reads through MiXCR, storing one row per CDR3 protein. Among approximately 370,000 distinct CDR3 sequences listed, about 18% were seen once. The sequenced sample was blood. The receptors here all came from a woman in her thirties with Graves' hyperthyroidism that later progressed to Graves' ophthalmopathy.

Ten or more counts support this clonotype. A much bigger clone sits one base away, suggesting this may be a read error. For the CDR3, the DNA is TGTGCCAGCAGTGAATTAAAGACCCAGTACTTC. It is translated as CASSELKTQYF. This chain uses TRBV6-1 with TRBJ2-5; D remains ambiguous. Germline lookup yields CDR1 MNHNS and CDR2 SASEGT. The germline V and J ends were trimmed by 2 bases and 6 bases, with 4 bases remaining between them. CDR3 length equals 11 residues.

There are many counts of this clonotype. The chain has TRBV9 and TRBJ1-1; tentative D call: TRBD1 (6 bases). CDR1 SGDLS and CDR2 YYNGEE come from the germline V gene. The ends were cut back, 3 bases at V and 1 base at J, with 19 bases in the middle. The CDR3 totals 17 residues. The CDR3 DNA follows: TGTGCCAGCAGCGAGGAAGACAGGCCGAACCAGAACACTGAAGCTTTCTTT. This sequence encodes CASSEEDRPNQNTEAFF.

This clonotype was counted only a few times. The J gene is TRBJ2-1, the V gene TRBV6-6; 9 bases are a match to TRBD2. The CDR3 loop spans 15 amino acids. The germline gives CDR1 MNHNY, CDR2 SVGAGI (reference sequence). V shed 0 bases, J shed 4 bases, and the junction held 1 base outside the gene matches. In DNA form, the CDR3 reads TGTGCCAGCAGTTACTCCGGACTAGCGTACAATGAGCAGTTCTTC. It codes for CASSYSGLAYNEQFF.

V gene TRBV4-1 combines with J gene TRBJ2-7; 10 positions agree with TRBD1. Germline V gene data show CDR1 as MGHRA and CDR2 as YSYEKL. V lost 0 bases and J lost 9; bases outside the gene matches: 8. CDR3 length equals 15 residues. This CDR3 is CASSQEGTGVLGQYF. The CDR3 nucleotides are TGCGCCAGCAGCCAAGAGGGGACAGGGGTTCTAGGGCAGTACTTC.

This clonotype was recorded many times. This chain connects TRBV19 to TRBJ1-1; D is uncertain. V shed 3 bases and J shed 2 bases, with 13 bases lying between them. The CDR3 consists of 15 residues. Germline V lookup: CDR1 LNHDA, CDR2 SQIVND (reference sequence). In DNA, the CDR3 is TGTGCCAGTAGTATGCTCCGGGGTCCAAACACTGAAGCTTTCTTT. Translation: CASSMLRGPNTEAFF.

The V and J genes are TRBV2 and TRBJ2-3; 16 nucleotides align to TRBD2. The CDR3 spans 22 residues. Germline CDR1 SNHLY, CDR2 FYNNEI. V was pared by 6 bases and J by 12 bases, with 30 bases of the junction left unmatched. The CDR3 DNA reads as TGTGCCAGCAGGCCGGGACTAGCGGGGGGGCCGGGCCCGAACCGCCACTCTCTGTTCCAGTATTTT. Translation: CASRPGLAGGPGPNRHSLFQYF.

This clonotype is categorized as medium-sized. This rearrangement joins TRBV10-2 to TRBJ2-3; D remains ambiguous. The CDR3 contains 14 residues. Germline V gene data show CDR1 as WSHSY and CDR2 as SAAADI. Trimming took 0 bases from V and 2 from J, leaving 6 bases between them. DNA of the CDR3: TGCGCCAGCAGTGAGTCGGTAGACACAGATACGCAGTATTTT. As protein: CASSESVDTDTQYF.

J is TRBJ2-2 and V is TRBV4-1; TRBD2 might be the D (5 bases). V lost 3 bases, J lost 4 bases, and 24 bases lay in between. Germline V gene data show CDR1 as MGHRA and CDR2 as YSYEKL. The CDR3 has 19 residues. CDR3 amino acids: CASSHPVGSLPRGTGELFF. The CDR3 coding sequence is TGCGCCAGCAGCCACCCCGTTGGTAGTTTGCCCCGGGGCACCGGGGAGCTGTTTTTT.

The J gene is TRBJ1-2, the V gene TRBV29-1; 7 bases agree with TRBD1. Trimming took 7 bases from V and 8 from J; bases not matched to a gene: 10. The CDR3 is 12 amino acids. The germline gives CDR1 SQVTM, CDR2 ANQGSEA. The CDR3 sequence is CSARTGEGGYTF. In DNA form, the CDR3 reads TGCAGCGCTAGGACAGGTGAGGGAGGCTACACCTTC.

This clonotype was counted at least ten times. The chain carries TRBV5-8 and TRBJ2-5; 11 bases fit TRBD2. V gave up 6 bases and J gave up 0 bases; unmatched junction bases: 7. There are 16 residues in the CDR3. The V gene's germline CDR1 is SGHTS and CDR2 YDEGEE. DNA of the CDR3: TGTGCCAGCACAGGGCTAGCGGGGGGATACCAAGAGACCCAGTACTTC. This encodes CASTGLAGGYQETQYF.

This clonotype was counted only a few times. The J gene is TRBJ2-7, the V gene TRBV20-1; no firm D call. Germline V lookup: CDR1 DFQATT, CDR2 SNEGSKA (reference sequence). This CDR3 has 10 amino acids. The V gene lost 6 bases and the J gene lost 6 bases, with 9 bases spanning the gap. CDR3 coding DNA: TGCAGTGCAACAGTCGTCGAGCAGTACTTC. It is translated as CSATVVEQYF.

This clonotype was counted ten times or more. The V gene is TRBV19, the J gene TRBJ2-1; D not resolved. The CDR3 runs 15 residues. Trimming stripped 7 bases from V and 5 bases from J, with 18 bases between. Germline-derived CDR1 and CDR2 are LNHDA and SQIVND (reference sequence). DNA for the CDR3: TGTGCCAGTAAGCGCGCAGGCCTAACGAACAATGAGCAGTTCTTC. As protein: CASKRAGLTNNEQFF.

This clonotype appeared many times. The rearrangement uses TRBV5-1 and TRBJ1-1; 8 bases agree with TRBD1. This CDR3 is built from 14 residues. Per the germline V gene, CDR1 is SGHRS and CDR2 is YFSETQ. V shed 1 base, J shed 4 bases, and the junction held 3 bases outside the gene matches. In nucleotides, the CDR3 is TGCGCCAGCAGCTTGTGGACAGGGTCCACTGAAGCTTTCTTT. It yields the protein CASSLWTGSTEAFF.

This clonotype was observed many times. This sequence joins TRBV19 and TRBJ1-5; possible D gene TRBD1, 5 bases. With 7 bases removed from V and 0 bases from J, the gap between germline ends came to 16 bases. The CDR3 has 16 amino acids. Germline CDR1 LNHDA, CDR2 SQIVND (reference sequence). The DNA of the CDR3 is TGTGCCAGTATCGACAGAGGAGGATATAGCAATCAGCCCCAGCATTTT. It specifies CASIDRGGYSNQPQHF.

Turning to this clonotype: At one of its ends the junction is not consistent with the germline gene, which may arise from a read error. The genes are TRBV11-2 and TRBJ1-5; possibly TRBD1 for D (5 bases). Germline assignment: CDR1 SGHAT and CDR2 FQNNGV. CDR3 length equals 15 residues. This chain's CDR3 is CVSSLEAGLHQPQHF. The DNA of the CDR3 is TGTGTCAGCAGCTTGGAGGCAGGGCTGCACCAGCCCCAGCATTTT. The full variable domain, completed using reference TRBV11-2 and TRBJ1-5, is EAGVAQSPRYKIIEKRQSVAFWCNPISGHATLYWYQQILGQGPKLLIQFQNNGVVDDSQLPKDRFSAERLKGVDSTLKIQPAKLEDSAVYLCVSSLEAGLHQPQHFGDGTRLSIL.

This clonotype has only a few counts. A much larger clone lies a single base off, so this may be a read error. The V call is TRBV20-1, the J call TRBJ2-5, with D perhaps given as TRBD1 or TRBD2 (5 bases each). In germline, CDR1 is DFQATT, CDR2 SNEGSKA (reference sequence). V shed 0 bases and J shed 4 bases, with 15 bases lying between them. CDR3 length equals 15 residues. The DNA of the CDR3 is TGCAGTGCTAGAGATGTCGAGGGGATACGAGAGACCCAGTACTTC. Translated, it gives CSARDVEGIRETQYF.